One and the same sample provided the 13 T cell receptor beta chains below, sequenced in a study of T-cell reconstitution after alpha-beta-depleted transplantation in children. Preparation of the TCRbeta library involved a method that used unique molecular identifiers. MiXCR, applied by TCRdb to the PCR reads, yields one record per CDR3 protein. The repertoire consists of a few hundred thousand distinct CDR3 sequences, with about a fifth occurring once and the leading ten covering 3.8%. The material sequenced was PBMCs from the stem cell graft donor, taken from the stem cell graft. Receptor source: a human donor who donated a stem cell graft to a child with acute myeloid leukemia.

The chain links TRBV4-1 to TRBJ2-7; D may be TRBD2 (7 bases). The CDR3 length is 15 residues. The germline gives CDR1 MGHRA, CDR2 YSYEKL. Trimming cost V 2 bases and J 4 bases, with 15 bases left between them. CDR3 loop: CASSQMRGGGYEQYF. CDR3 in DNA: TGCGCCAGCAGCCAAATGAGGGGGGGCGGTTACGAGCAGTACTTC.

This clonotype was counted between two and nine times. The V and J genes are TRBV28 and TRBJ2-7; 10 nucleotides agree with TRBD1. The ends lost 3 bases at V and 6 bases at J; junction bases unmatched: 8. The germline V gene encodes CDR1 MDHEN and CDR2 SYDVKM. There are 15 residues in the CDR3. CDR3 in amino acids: CASSLYRQGAGEQYF. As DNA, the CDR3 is TGTGCCAGCAGTTTGTACCGACAGGGGGCTGGCGAGCAGTACTTC.

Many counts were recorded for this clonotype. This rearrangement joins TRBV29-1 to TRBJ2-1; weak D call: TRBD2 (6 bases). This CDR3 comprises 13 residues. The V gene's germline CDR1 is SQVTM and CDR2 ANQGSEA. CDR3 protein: CSGSGSSYNEQFF. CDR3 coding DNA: TGCAGTGGTAGCGGCAGCTCCTACAATGAGCAGTTCTTC.

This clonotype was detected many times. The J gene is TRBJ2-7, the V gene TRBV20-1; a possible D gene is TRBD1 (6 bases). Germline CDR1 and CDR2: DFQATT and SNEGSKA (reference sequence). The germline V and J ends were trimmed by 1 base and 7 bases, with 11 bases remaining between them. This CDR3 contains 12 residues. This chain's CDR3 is CSARGTGREQYF. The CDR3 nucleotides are TGCAGTGCTAGAGGCACAGGGCGGGAGCAGTACTTC.

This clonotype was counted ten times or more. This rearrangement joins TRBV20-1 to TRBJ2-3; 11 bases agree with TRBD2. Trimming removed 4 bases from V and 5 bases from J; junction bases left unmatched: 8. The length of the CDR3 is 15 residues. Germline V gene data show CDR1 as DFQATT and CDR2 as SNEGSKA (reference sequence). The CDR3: CSAKELAGAGDTQYF. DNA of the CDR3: TGCAGTGCTAAAGAACTAGCGGGAGCAGGAGATACGCAGTATTTT.

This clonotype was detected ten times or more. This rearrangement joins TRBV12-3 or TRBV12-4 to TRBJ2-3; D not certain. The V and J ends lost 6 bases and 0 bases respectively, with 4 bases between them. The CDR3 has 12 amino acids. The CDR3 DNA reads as TGTGCCAGCAGACAGAGCACAGATACGCAGTATTTT. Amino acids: CASRQSTDTQYF.

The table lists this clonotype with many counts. The CDR3: CSASSLRDSTDTQYF. The CDR3 region has the DNA TGCAGTGCTAGCTCCCTCCGGGATAGCACAGATACGCAGTATTTT. The chain is built from TRBV20-1 and TRBJ2-3, with D perhaps matching TRBD2 (5 bases). V was pared by 3 bases and J by 0 bases, with 13 bases between. Germline CDR1 is DFQATT and CDR2 is SNEGSKA (reference sequence). This CDR3 is built from 15 residues.

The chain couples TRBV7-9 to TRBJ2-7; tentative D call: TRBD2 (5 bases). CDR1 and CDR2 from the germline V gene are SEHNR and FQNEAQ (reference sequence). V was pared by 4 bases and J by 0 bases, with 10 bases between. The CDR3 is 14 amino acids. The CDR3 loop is CASSSGISSYEQYF. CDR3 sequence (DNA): TGTGCCAGCAGCTCGGGAATAAGCTCCTACGAGCAGTACTTC.

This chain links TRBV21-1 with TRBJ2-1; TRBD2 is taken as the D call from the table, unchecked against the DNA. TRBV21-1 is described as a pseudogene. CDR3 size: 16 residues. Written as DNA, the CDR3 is TGTGCCAGCAGCAAAGCCGGGACTCGTAGGGACAATGAGCAGTTCTTC. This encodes CASSKAGTRRDNEQFF.

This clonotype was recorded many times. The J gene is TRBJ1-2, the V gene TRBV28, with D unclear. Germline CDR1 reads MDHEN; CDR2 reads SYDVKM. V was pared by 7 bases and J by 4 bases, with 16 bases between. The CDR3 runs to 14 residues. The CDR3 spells CASKSPGSLYGYTF. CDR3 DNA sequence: TGTGCCAGCAAGTCGCCCGGGAGTCTCTATGGCTACACCTTC.

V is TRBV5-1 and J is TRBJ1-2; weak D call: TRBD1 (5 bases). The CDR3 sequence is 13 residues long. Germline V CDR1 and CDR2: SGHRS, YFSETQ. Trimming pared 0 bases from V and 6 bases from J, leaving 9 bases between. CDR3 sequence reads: CASSLGQGDGYTF. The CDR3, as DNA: TGCGCCAGCAGCTTGGGGCAGGGCGATGGCTACACCTTC.

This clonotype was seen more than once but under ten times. The CDR3 nucleotides read TGTGCCAGCACTCGGACAGGGGGCGGCGATGGCTACACCTTC. It yields the protein CASTRTGGGDGYTF. J is TRBJ1-2 and V is TRBV6-1; 11 nucleotides match TRBD1. V shed 7 bases, J shed 6 bases, and the junction held 7 bases outside the gene matches. The CDR3 contains 14 residues. Germline V gene data show CDR1 as MNHNS and CDR2 as SASEGT.

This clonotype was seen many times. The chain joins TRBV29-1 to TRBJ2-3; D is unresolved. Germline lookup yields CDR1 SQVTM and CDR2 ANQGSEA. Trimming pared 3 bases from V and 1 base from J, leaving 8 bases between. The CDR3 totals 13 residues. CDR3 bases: TGCAGCGTTGAGCAGTGGGGCACAGATACGCAGTATTTT. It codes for CSVEQWGTDTQYF.